This T cell receptor (beta chain) originates from a study of blood T cell repertoires in COVID-19. The wider study: The origin of the acute and convalescent COVID-19 samples was the United States, Italy and Spain. Sources were T cells, B-cell-depleted T cells, or PBMCs; the material itself was cDNA or gDNA.

As handled by the study authors: Amplification of reference gene primers was used by the study to estimate nucleated cell counts. Profiling relied on immunoSEQ multiplex PCR, and the TCRdb table lists in-frame clones only, not all of them. The DNA gave D and trimming, while V, J and clone size come from that table. The sample records about 74,000 clones, around 91% being singletons. The CDR3 extends over 17 amino acids. Per germline, CDR1 MDHEN and CDR2 SYDVKM. V lost 5 bases and J lost 4; bases outside the gene matches: 16. The chain carries TRBV28 and TRBJ1-2, with 7 bases lining up with TRBD1. Sequencing was performed on peripheral blood. This receptor was identified in a woman between 50 and 59 years old in a cohort sampled during active COVID-19. CDR3 in amino acids: CASSTPRQGKGGYGYTF. The CDR3 DNA reads as TGTGCCAGCAGTACACCGCGACAGGGAAAGGGAGGCTATGGCTACACCTTC.